One sample yielded the 22 T cell receptor beta chains listed below, sequenced in a study of T cells in Graves' hyperthyroidism and ophthalmopathy. What was amplified from RNA transcripts were TCR beta CDR3 regions. Initially, a first-round RT-PCR of the TCR CDR3 employed the HTBI primer set. TCRdb fed the multiplex PCR reads into MiXCR, producing one record per CDR3 protein. Here the sample spans more than 500,000 distinct CDR3 sequences, 15% to 20% being singletons. Sequenced input: blood. Receptors originate from a woman in her thirties with Graves' ophthalmopathy.

The sample holds a few counts of this clonotype. V and J are TRBV29-1 and TRBJ2-5, with D hard to call. The CDR3 is 13 residues long. The V gene lost 4 bases and the J gene lost 2 bases, with 11 bases spanning the gap. Germline lookup yields CDR1 SQVTM and CDR2 ANQGSEA. The CDR3 bases are TGCAGCGTTGTGGAGAGCCCACAAGAGACCCAGTACTTC. Its protein is CSVVESPQETQYF.

There are many counts of this clonotype. The V and J genes are TRBV28 and TRBJ2-2, with unresolved D. This CDR3 comprises 13 residues. Germline V lookup: CDR1 MDHEN, CDR2 SYDVKM. V dropped 3 bases and J dropped 6 bases, with 8 bases sitting between them. This CDR3 is CASSFSVSGELFF. The DNA for the CDR3 is TGTGCCAGCAGTTTCTCAGTATCCGGGGAGCTGTTTTTT. Looking up the rest from reference TRBV28 and TRBJ2-2 gives the full variable domain: DVKVTQSSRYLVKRTGEKVFLECVQDMDHENMFWYRQDPGLGLRLIYFSYDVKMKEKGDIPEGYSVSREKKERFSLILESASTNQTSMYLCASSFSVSGELFFGEGSRLTVL.

The chain uses TRBV18 and TRBJ2-4, with a weak D call TRBD2 (6 bases). The CDR3 is 14 amino acids. CDR1 is KGHSH, CDR2 LQKENI, per germline. V was pared by 3 bases and J by 7 bases, with 13 bases between. In DNA form, the CDR3 reads TGTGCCAGCTCACCTAAGGACTACGTGAACATTCAGTACTTC. Translating it yields CASSPKDYVNIQYF.

Many counts were recorded for this clonotype. This chain joins TRBV20-1 and TRBJ1-1; possibly TRBD1 for D (5 bases). Germline V gene data show CDR1 as DFQATT and CDR2 as SNEGSKA (reference sequence). The CDR3 covers 13 residues. Trimming pared 6 bases from V and 1 base from J, leaving 12 bases between. The CDR3 sequence: CSAAGVKNTEAFF. The CDR3, as DNA: TGCAGTGCCGCGGGGGTTAAGAACACTGAAGCTTTCTTT.

The genes are TRBV12-3 or TRBV12-4 and TRBJ2-6, with D possibly being TRBD1 (5 bases). This CDR3 is built from 17 residues. Trimming pared 7 bases from V and 0 bases from J, leaving 16 bases between. CDR3 protein: CASTPSPRGSGANVLTF. CDR3 in DNA: TGTGCCAGCACCCCAAGCCCAAGGGGCTCTGGGGCCAACGTCCTGACTTTC.

The table lists this clonotype with many counts. The chain joins TRBV6-1 to TRBJ2-3, with D unresolved. The CDR3 totals 13 residues. Trimming took off 4 bases at V and 6 bases at J, with 11 bases between the two ends. CDR1 is MNHNS and CDR2 is SASEGT in the germline V gene. CDR3 in DNA: TGTGCCAGCAGTGGAGCGACTTGGGATACGCAGTATTTT. Encoded protein: CASSGATWDTQYF.

This clonotype has a handful of counts. The chain is built from TRBV5-1 and TRBJ2-3; no reliable D call. The V gene lost 0 bases and the J gene lost 0 bases, with 8 bases spanning the gap. CDR3 size: 15 residues. Germline-derived CDR1 and CDR2 are SGHRS and YFSETQ. CDR3 sequence: CASSLDRPSTDTQYF. The CDR3 region has the DNA TGCGCCAGCAGCTTGGACCGACCTAGCACAGATACGCAGTATTTT. The full variable domain, in which reference TRBV5-1 and TRBJ2-3 provide the parts outside the CDR3, is KAGVTQTPRYLIKTRGQQVTLSCSPISGHRSVSWYQQTPGQGLQFLFEYFSETQRNKGNFPGRFSGRQFSNSRSEMNVSTLELGDSALYLCASSLDRPSTDTQYFGPGTRLTVL.

To note about this clonotype: Germline and junction disagree at one end, which may indicate a read error. The J gene is TRBJ2-5, the V gene TRBV5-1, with D tentatively TRBD2 (7 bases). Germline V gene sequence: CDR1 SGHRS, CDR2 YFSETQ. The CDR3 runs 16 residues. The CDR3: CASSPGGAKNQGTQYF. The CDR3 DNA sequence: TGCGCCAGCAGCCCTGGGGGGGCGAAGAATCAAGGGACCCAGTACTTC. The whole variable domain, filled in from reference TRBV5-1 and TRBJ2-5, reads KAGVTQTPRYLIKTRGQQVTLSCSPISGHRSVSWYQQTPGQGLQFLFEYFSETQRNKGNFPGRFSGRQFSNSRSEMNVSTLELGDSALYLCASSPGGAKNQGTQYFGPGTRLLVL.

Comment on this clonotype: A much bigger clone sits one base away, suggesting this may be a read error. J is TRBJ2-4 and V is TRBV7-2; D gene unclear. The J call may be faulty, since TRBJ2-1 better matches the DNA end. The CDR3 loop spans 12 amino acids. CDR1 is SGHTA and CDR2 is FQGNSA in the germline V gene. DNA for the CDR3: TGTGCCAGCAGCTTGGGCAAAAACATTCAGTTCTTC. It codes for CASSLGKNIQFF.

This chain connects TRBV28 to TRBJ2-5; D ambiguous. From germline, CDR1 is MDHEN and CDR2 SYDVKM. Trimming removed 6 bases from V and 5 bases from J, with 16 bases in between. CDR3 length equals 14 residues. The CDR3: CASRPPQVWETQYF. CDR3 DNA sequence: TGTGCCAGCAGGCCACCCCAGGTGTGGGAGACCCAGTACTTC.

This clonotype came up a few times. The chain couples TRBV28 to TRBJ2-1; 7 bases map to TRBD1. V lost 0 bases, J lost 4 bases, and 6 bases stayed unmatched. The CDR3 covers 16 residues. The germline gives CDR1 MDHEN, CDR2 SYDVKM. The DNA of the CDR3 is TGTGCCAGCAGTTTATGGACAGGGAACTCATACAATGAGCAGTTCTTC. It yields the protein CASSLWTGNSYNEQFF.

This clonotype showed up many times. This chain uses TRBV7-9 with TRBJ2-7; 7 bases match TRBD2. Per germline, CDR1 SEHNR and CDR2 FQNEAQ (reference sequence). Trimming at V came to 7 bases and at J to 2 bases, leaving 11 bases not matched to a gene. The CDR3 has 15 residues. CDR3 region: CASTDSGGSAYEQYF. The CDR3 DNA follows: TGTGCCAGCACCGACTCCGGCGGGAGCGCCTACGAGCAGTACTTC.

This clonotype was found a few times. The CDR3 reads CASSYRDADQPQHF. CDR3 coding DNA: TGTGCCAGCAGTTACCGGGACGCAGATCAGCCCCAGCATTTT. V gene TRBV27 combines with J gene TRBJ1-5; TRBD1 might be the D (5 bases). Looked up from germline, CDR1 is MNHEY and CDR2 is SMNVEV (reference sequence). CDR3 length equals 14 residues. Trimming removed 4 bases at V and 5 bases at J, with 12 bases between.

Many counts were recorded for this clonotype. CDR3 protein: CSARAGEAVDTQYF. The CDR3 nucleotides are TGCAGTGCTAGGGCGGGAGAGGCGGTCGATACGCAGTATTTT. V usage is TRBV20-1 and J usage is TRBJ2-3; TRBD2 matches at 7 bases. The CDR3 is 14 amino acids. V dropped 3 bases and J dropped 6; count of bases not matched to a gene: 9. Germline values: CDR1 DFQATT, CDR2 SNEGSKA (reference sequence).

As for this clonotype: This clone may be a read error of a much larger clone one base away. This sequence joins TRBV20-1 and TRBJ2-5, with D maybe TRBD2 (6 bases). This CDR3 contains 13 residues. Deletions cut 0 bases from V and 6 bases from J, with 11 bases between. From germline, CDR1 is DFQATT and CDR2 SNEGSKA (reference sequence). CDR3 sequence: CSAREGLQKTQYF. The DNA for the CDR3 is TGCAGTGCTAGAGAAGGACTACAAAAGACCCAGTACTTC.

The genes are TRBV10-3 and TRBJ2-1, with D possibly matching TRBD2 (5 bases). The V gene lost 3 bases and the J gene lost 6 bases, with 21 bases spanning the gap. From germline, CDR1 is ENHRY and CDR2 SYGVKD. The CDR3 is 17 residues long. In DNA, the CDR3 is TGTGCCATCAGTGAAGAATGGACTCATCGACGTCCCAATGAGCAGTTCTTC. It specifies CAISEEWTHRRPNEQFF.

This clonotype was counted only a few times. This chain uses TRBV14 with TRBJ1-1; D is ambiguous. Looked up from germline, CDR1 is SGHDN and CDR2 is FVKESK. The CDR3 totals 13 residues. Trimming cost V 3 bases and J 4 bases, with 9 bases left between them. The CDR3, as DNA: TGTGCCAGCAGCCACCTGTTGAGCACTGAAGCTTTCTTT. Its protein is CASSHLLSTEAFF. Based on the CDR3 plus reference TRBV14 and TRBJ1-1, the full variable domain is EAGVTQFPSHSVIEKGQTVTLRCDPISGHDNLYWYRRVMGKEIKFLLHFVKESKQDESGMPNNRFLAERTGGTYSTLKVQPAELEDSGVYFCASSHLLSTEAFFGQGTRLTVV.

This clonotype was counted at least ten times. The chain couples TRBV30 to TRBJ2-3; tentatively, D is TRBD2 (5 bases). V was clipped by 3 bases and J by 3 bases, with 10 bases between them. The CDR3 contains 13 residues. Germline V gene sequence: CDR1 GTSNPN, CDR2 SVGIG (reference sequence). The DNA of the CDR3 is TGTGCCTGGAGAGCGGCGGCGACAGATACGCAGTATTTT. It is translated as CAWRAAATDTQYF.

A few counts support this clonotype. This chain uses TRBV20-1 with TRBJ2-7, with 8 bases fitting TRBD1. After removal of 3 bases from V and 2 bases from J, the junction contained 6 bases not matched to a gene. This CDR3 comprises 14 residues. Germline CDR1 and CDR2: DFQATT and SNEGSKA (reference sequence). The CDR3 DNA reads TGCAGTGCTAGTCTAGGACAGGGCCCCTACGAGCAGTACTTC. It is translated as CSASLGQGPYEQYF.

This clonotype was recorded at least ten times. The chain uses TRBV2 and TRBJ1-2; 7 bases map to TRBD1. The CDR3 sequence is 16 residues long. Germline V gene sequence: CDR1 SNHLY, CDR2 FYNNEI. The V segment lost 6 bases and the J segment 4 bases; nucleotides outside the gene matches: 14. This chain's CDR3 is CASRGAGTEDLYGYTF. The CDR3 DNA reads TGTGCCAGCAGAGGGGCCGGGACAGAAGACCTCTATGGCTACACCTTC.

This clonotype was observed a few times. The genes are TRBV20-1 and TRBJ2-1, with 7 bases lining up with TRBD2. In germline, CDR1 is DFQATT, CDR2 SNEGSKA (reference sequence). The length of the CDR3 is 15 residues. J was trimmed by 0 bases and V by 1 base; bases with no gene match: 3. The CDR3 coding sequence is TGCAGTGCTAGAGCGGGCGGGAGCTCCTACAATGAGCAGTTCTTC. It specifies CSARAGGSSYNEQFF.

The chain couples TRBV4-3 to TRBJ1-1; D remains ambiguous. The V gene's germline CDR1 is LGHNA and CDR2 YSLEER. Between the trimmed V and J ends, which lost 0 bases and 10 bases, there was a span of 18 bases. The CDR3 is made up of 15 amino acids. The CDR3 loop is CASSQDMNERGRAFF. The CDR3 nucleotides read TGCGCCAGCAGCCAAGATATGAACGAAAGAGGTCGAGCTTTCTTT.